One and the same sample provided the 32 T cell receptor beta chains below, sequenced in a study of blood T cell repertoires in COVID-19. Sequencing used immunoSEQ multiplex PCR; TCRdb keeps in-frame clones, though not all of them. The sample contains over 350,000 clones, 87% of which appear only once. The sample was PBMCs or T cells enriched from blood (not recorded which). The receptor set was obtained from a woman aged 50 to 65 who had recovered from COVID-19.

As DNA, the CDR3 is TGTGCCAGTAAAGAGGTGCACTCTGGAAACACCATATATTTT. Translating gives CASKEVHSGNTIYF. The chain uses TRBV19 and TRBJ1-3; D not resolved. Germline assignment: CDR1 LNHDA and CDR2 SQIVND (reference sequence). This CDR3 region has 14 residues. Trimming pared 7 bases from V and 0 bases from J, leaving 10 bases between.

V usage is TRBV27 and J usage is TRBJ1-5; the D is unclear. V was cut by 3 bases and J by 4 bases, with 7 bases left in between. Germline V gene data show CDR1 as MNHEY and CDR2 as SMNVEV (reference sequence). The CDR3 length is 13 residues. The CDR3 protein is CASSFKTNQPQHF. The CDR3 DNA follows: TGTGCCAGCAGTTTTAAGACTAATCAGCCCCAGCATTTT.

A single count supports this clone. The genes are TRBV5-1 and TRBJ2-3, with D possibly matching TRBD1 (6 bases). Germline CDR1 and CDR2: SGHRS and YFSETQ. Trimming stripped 3 bases from V and 0 bases from J, with 14 bases between. CDR3 size: 16 residues. This CDR3 reads CASSSDSRRSTDTQYF. The CDR3 bases are TGCGCCAGCAGCTCGGACAGTCGACGAAGCACAGATACGCAGTATTTT.

The V call is TRBV5-1, the J call TRBJ1-1, with D possibly matching TRBD1 (5 bases). The CDR3 covers 13 residues. Deletions cut 5 bases from V and 11 bases from J, with 19 bases between. Germline V gene sequence: CDR1 SGHRS, CDR2 YFSETQ. The CDR3 coding sequence is TGCGCCAGCAGTATAGGGACTCAAGAAGTGGCTTTCTTT. Amino acid sequence: CASSIGTQEVAFF.

For this clone: Other DNA sequences in this sample translate to the same CDR3. CDR3 sequence reads: CASSFQGYGYTF. In DNA form, the CDR3 reads TGCGCCAGCAGCTTTCAGGGGTATGGCTACACCTTC. The chain links TRBV5-1 to TRBJ1-2, with a possible D match to TRBD1 (6 bases). V was cut by 2 bases and J by 5 bases, with 7 bases left in between. Germline V gives CDR1 SGHRS, CDR2 YFSETQ. This CDR3 comprises 12 residues.

The chain has TRBV7-9 and TRBJ1-1, with D hard to call. Per the germline V gene, CDR1 is SEHNR and CDR2 is FQNEAQ (reference sequence). V dropped 6 bases and J dropped 3 bases, with 11 bases sitting between them. The CDR3 totals 13 residues. DNA for the CDR3: TGTGCCAGCAGATACGACACCTACACTGAAGCTTTCTTT. Translating gives CASRYDTYTEAFF.

The V and J genes are TRBV27 and TRBJ1-5; TRBD1 is a possible D gene (5 bases). The germline V gene encodes CDR1 MNHEY and CDR2 SMNVEV (reference sequence). The CDR3 runs 13 residues. Between the trimmed V and J ends, which lost 5 bases and 6 bases, there was a span of 11 bases. The CDR3 here is CASSLQGSQPQHF. CDR3 bases: TGTGCCAGCAGTCTTCAGGGTTCTCAGCCCCAGCATTTT.

This clone was seen a handful of times. V usage is TRBV18 and J usage is TRBJ1-3; TRBD1 is a possible D gene (6 bases). Germline V lookup: CDR1 KGHSH, CDR2 LQKENI. V lost 5 bases to trimming and J lost 0 bases, with 11 bases between them. This CDR3 spans 15 amino acids. The DNA of the CDR3 is TGTGCCAGCTCATCAAGACAGGTCTCTGGAAACACCATATATTTT. It is translated as CASSSRQVSGNTIYF.

The chain links TRBV3-1 (or the pseudogene TRBV3-2) to TRBJ1-2, with 10 nucleotides matching TRBD1. The V segment lost 4 bases and the J segment 6 bases; nucleotides outside the gene matches: 2. This CDR3 has 13 amino acids. CDR1 is LGHDT, CDR2 YNNKEL, per germline (reference sequence). The CDR3 nucleotides read TGTGCCAGCAGCCTCGGGACAGGGGATGGCTACACCTTC. Amino acid sequence: CASSLGTGDGYTF.

The V and J genes are TRBV30 and TRBJ2-1; D is possibly TRBD2 (6 bases). Looked up from germline, CDR1 is GTSNPN and CDR2 is SVGIG (reference sequence). CDR3 length: 13 amino acids. Trimming stripped 2 bases from V and 5 bases from J, with 10 bases between. Here the CDR3 reads CAWSMWGDNEQFF. The CDR3 nucleotides read TGTGCCTGGAGTATGTGGGGGGACAATGAGCAGTTCTTC.

The V and J genes are TRBV7-9 and TRBJ1-4; 8 bases line up with TRBD1. Germline V gene data show CDR1 as SEHNR and CDR2 as FQNEAQ (reference sequence). The CDR3 covers 16 residues. V lost 1 base to trimming and J lost 8 bases; unmatched junction nucleotides: 9. In DNA form, the CDR3 reads TGTGCCAGCAGCTTAGAGCAGGGGGCGAAGGAGGAAAAACTGTTTTTT. This encodes CASSLEQGAKEEKLFF.

The chain uses TRBV3-1 (or the pseudogene TRBV3-2) and TRBJ2-1, with 8 bases aligning to TRBD2. Germline V lookup: CDR1 LGHDT, CDR2 YNNKEL (reference sequence). This CDR3 contains 15 residues. V lost 4 bases to trimming and J lost 3 bases; unmatched junction nucleotides: 5. In DNA, the CDR3 is TGTGCCAGCAGCCTTACTAGCGGCTACTACAATGAGCAGTTCTTC. Its protein product is CASSLTSGYYNEQFF.

The gene calls are TRBV7-2 and TRBJ1-2; D is uncertain. This CDR3 comprises 15 residues. CDR1 is SGHTA, CDR2 FQGNSA, per germline. V was pared by 5 bases and J by 4 bases, with 17 bases between. For the CDR3, the DNA is TGTGCCAGCAGCCCAAGCTGGCAGGTCGCCTATGGCTACACCTTC. Translation gives CASSPSWQVAYGYTF.

With respect to this clone: Additional DNA sequences in this sample encode the identical CDR3. V gene TRBV2 combines with J gene TRBJ1-4, with 7 bases lining up with TRBD1. This CDR3 is built from 15 residues. Germline values: CDR1 SNHLY, CDR2 FYNNEI. After removal of 4 bases from V and 2 bases from J, the junction contained 4 bases not matched to a gene. CDR3 sequence reads: CASSGQGLTNEKLFF. In DNA, the CDR3 is TGTGCCAGCAGTGGACAGGGTCTCACTAATGAAAAACTGTTTTTT.

V gene TRBV19 combines with J gene TRBJ2-1, with D possibly matching TRBD2 (5 bases). Trimming took off 3 bases at V and 6 bases at J, with 12 bases between the two ends. Germline CDR1 LNHDA, CDR2 SQIVND (reference sequence). The CDR3 contains 14 residues. The CDR3 reads CASSISVASNEQFF. The CDR3 coding sequence is TGTGCCAGTAGTATCTCAGTAGCGTCCAATGAGCAGTTCTTC.

The chain employs TRBV11-2 and TRBJ1-5; perhaps TRBD1 as D (5 bases). The length of the CDR3 is 13 residues. The germline V gene has CDR1 SGHAT and CDR2 FQNNGV. V lost 5 bases and J 5 bases, leaving 10 bases between the germline ends. CDR3 loop: CASSAGLDQPQHF. The CDR3 bases are TGTGCCAGCAGCGCAGGGTTGGATCAGCCCCAGCATTTT.

The rearrangement links TRBV19 to TRBJ1-5; TRBD1 agrees at 7 bases. The CDR3 consists of 15 residues. J was trimmed by 4 bases and V by 4 bases; bases with no gene match: 7. Germline assignment: CDR1 LNHDA and CDR2 SQIVND (reference sequence). CDR3 DNA sequence: TGTGCCAGTAGTAGGAGGGACAGACTAAATCAGCCCCAGCATTTT. Translating it yields CASSRRDRLNQPQHF.

CDR3 in amino acids: CASSLESGILHF. In nucleotides, the CDR3 is TGTGCCAGCAGCTTAGAGTCCGGTATCCTCCACTTT. The V and J genes are TRBV7-6 and TRBJ1-6; D call uncertain. CDR1 is SGHVS and CDR2 is FNYEAQ in the germline V gene. The CDR3 is 12 residues long. Trimming cost V 1 base and J 15 bases, with 10 bases left between them.

V usage is TRBV13 and J usage is TRBJ2-7, with D maybe TRBD2 (6 bases). Per germline, CDR1 PRHDT and CDR2 FYEKMQ (reference sequence). Between the trimmed V and J ends, which lost 1 base and 2 bases, there was a span of 12 bases. This CDR3 region has 15 residues. The CDR3 sequence is CASSLDVGGAYEQYF. As DNA, the CDR3 is TGTGCCAGCAGCTTAGACGTCGGCGGGGCCTACGAGCAGTACTTC.

The chain has TRBV5-6 and TRBJ1-2; 9 nucleotides match TRBD1. V shed 0 bases, J shed 8 bases, and the junction held 5 bases outside the gene matches. Per germline, CDR1 SGHDT and CDR2 YYEEEE. This CDR3 spans 14 amino acids. DNA of the CDR3: TGTGCCAGCAGCTTGGTCCGGGACAGGGACGGCTACACCTTC. Protein sequence: CASSLVRDRDGYTF. The full variable domain, its missing parts supplied by reference TRBV5-6 and TRBJ1-2, is DAGVTQSPTHLIKTRGQQVTLRCSPKSGHDTVSWYQQALGQGPQFIFQYYEEEERQRGNFPDRFSGHQFPNYSSELNVNALLLGDSALYLCASSLVRDRDGYTFGSGTRLTVV.

The J gene is TRBJ1-6, the V gene TRBV6-5; possibly TRBD1 for D (5 bases). The V end was cut by 6 bases, the J end by 10 bases, with 19 bases between. CDR1 is MNHEY, CDR2 SVGAGI, per germline. This CDR3 is 15 amino acids long. CDR3 in DNA: TGTGCCAGCAGAGACCGGGGGTTTGGGGGATCACCCCTCCACTTT. Translation gives CASRDRGFGGSPLHF.

The V gene is TRBV11-2, the J gene TRBJ2-1; TRBD2 matches 7 bases. Germline V gene lookup returns CDR1 SGHAT and CDR2 FQNNGV. The CDR3 is 14 residues long. V dropped 4 bases and J dropped 6; count of bases not matched to a gene: 6. The CDR3 is CASSSRAGRNEQFF. As DNA, the CDR3 is TGTGCCAGCAGCTCTCGAGCGGGGCGCAATGAGCAGTTCTTC.

There are a few counts of this clone. This rearrangement joins TRBV7-2 to TRBJ1-1; 10 bases are shared with TRBD1. CDR3 length: 16 residues. Germline V CDR1 and CDR2: SGHTA, FQGNSA. Trimming took 7 bases from V and 1 from J; bases not matched to a gene: 9. This CDR3 reads CASNDPGTGANTEAFF. CDR3 nucleotide sequence: TGTGCCAGCAACGATCCCGGGACAGGGGCGAACACTGAAGCTTTCTTT.

The chain employs TRBV6-6 and TRBJ2-5; 9 positions agree with TRBD2. In germline, CDR1 is MNHNY, CDR2 SVGAGI (reference sequence). This CDR3 spans 15 amino acids. After removal of 6 bases from V and 2 bases from J, the junction contained 7 bases not matched to a gene. CDR3 sequence reads: CASRNQAGGQETQYF. CDR3 sequence (DNA): TGTGCCAGCAGGAATCAAGCGGGGGGACAAGAGACCCAGTACTTC.

The chain combines TRBV6-5 with TRBJ1-5; TRBD1 matches 7 bases. V dropped 5 bases and J dropped 5; count of bases not matched to a gene: 6. Germline CDR1 reads MNHEY; CDR2 reads SVGAGI. This CDR3 region has 14 residues. The CDR3 sequence is CASSLHGTDQPQHF. The CDR3 DNA follows: TGTGCCAGCAGTCTCCATGGGACAGATCAGCCCCAGCATTTT.

The rearrangement uses TRBV5-1 and TRBJ2-5; TRBD2 is a possible D gene (5 bases). The CDR3 is 13 amino acids. Trimming took 6 bases from V and 5 from J, leaving 14 bases between them. Germline V gene data show CDR1 as SGHRS and CDR2 as YFSETQ. The CDR3 here is CASNGGSSETQYF. CDR3 in DNA: TGCGCCAGCAACGGAGGATCATCGGAGACCCAGTACTTC.

The rearrangement joins TRBV28 to TRBJ1-6; perhaps TRBD1 as D (6 bases). The CDR3 spans 15 residues. Germline CDR1 and CDR2: MDHEN and SYDVKM. Trimming removed 5 bases at V and 6 bases at J, with 14 bases between. CDR3 nucleotides: TGTGCCAGCAGTATCGGCGGGGGGCTTAATTCACCCCTCCACTTT. Its translation is CASSIGGGLNSPLHF.

This clone appeared a single time. This chain uses TRBV12-3 or TRBV12-4 with TRBJ1-3; D unclear. This CDR3 is 13 amino acids long. Trimming stripped 6 bases from V and 2 bases from J, with 8 bases between. The CDR3 is CASRSTTGNTIYF. The CDR3 DNA is TGTGCCAGCAGATCGACAACTGGAAACACCATATATTTT.

This clone showed up just once. This sequence joins TRBV5-1 and TRBJ1-3; D gene ambiguous. V lost 2 bases and J lost 0, with 6 bases in between. The CDR3 is 14 amino acids. The germline gives CDR1 SGHRS, CDR2 YFSETQ. CDR3 nucleotide sequence: TGCGCCAGCAGCTTCGACACCTCTGGAAACACCATATATTTT. Amino acid sequence: CASSFDTSGNTIYF.

The rearrangement joins TRBV6-2 or TRBV6-3 to TRBJ1-1; 9 bases are shared with TRBD1. Germline V gene lookup returns CDR1 MNHEY and CDR2 SVGEGT. V was clipped by 5 bases and J by 4 bases; unmatched bases: 11. The CDR3 totals 16 residues. The CDR3 DNA is TGTGCCAGCAGTCATCACAGGGGGCCGGGGGGCACTGAAGCTTTCTTT. Protein: CASSHHRGPGGTEAFF.

The chain is built from TRBV4-3 and TRBJ1-2; D perhaps matches TRBD1 (5 bases). The V gene's germline CDR1 is LGHNA and CDR2 YSLEER. The ends were cut back, 0 bases at V and 3 bases at J, with 14 bases in the middle. The CDR3 consists of 16 residues. CDR3 coding DNA: TGCGCCAGCAGCCAAGATCTTGGTACAGGAGACTATGGCTACACCTTC. Encoded protein: CASSQDLGTGDYGYTF.

The count of this clone is one. The chain has TRBV28 and TRBJ1-1; D is unresolved. The CDR3 consists of 11 residues. The ends were cut back, 6 bases at V and 5 bases at J, with 7 bases in the middle. Germline V CDR1 and CDR2: MDHEN, SYDVKM. Here the CDR3 reads CASSYKTEAFF. In DNA, the CDR3 is TGTGCCAGCAGCTATAAAACTGAAGCTTTCTTT.